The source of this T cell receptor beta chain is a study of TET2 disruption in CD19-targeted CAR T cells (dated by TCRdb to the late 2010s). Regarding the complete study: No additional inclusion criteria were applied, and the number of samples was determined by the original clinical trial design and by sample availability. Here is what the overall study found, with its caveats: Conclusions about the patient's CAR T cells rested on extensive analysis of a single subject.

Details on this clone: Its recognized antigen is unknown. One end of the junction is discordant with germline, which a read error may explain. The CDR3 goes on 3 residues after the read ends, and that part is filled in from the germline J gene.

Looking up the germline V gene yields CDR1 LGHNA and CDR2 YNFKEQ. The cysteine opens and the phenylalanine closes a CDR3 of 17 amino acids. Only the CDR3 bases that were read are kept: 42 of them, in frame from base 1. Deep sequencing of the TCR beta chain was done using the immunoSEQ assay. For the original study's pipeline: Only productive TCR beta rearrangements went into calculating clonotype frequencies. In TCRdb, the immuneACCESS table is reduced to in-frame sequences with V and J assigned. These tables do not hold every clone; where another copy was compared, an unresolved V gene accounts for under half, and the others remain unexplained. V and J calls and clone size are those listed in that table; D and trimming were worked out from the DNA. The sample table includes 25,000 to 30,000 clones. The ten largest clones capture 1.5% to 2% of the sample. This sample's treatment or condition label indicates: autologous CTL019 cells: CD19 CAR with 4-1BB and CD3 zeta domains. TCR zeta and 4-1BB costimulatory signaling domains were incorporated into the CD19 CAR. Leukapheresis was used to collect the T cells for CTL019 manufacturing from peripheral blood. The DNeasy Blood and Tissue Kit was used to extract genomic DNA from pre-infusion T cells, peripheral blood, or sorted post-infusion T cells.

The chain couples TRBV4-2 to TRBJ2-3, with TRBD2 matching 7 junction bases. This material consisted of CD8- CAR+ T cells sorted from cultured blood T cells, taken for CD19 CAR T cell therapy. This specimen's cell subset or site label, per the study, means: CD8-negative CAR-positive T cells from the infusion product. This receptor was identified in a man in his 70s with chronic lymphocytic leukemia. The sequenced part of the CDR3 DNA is TGCGCCAGCAGCCAAGATTTGCAGCGGGGAGGGACAGATACG. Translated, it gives CASSQDLQRGGTDT. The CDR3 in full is CASSQDLQRGGTDTQYF.